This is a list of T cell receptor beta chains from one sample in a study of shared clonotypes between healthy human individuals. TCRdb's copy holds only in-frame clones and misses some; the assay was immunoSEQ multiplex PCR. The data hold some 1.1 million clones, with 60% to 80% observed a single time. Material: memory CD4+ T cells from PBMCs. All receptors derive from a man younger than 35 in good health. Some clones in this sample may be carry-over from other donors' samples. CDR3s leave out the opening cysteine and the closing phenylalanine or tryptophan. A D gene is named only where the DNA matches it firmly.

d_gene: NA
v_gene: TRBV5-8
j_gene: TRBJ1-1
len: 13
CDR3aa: ASSRSGGLRTEAF

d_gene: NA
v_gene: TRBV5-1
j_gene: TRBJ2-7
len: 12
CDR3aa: ASSSGLKDYEQY

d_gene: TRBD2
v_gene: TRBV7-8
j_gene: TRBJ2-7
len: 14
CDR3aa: ASSLALAGGSYEQY

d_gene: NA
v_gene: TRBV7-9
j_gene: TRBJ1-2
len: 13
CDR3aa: ASSLTTGLVKGYT

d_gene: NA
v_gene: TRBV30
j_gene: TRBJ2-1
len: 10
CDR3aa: AWSGQYNEQF

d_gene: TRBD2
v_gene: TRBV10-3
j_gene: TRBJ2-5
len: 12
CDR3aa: AISSSGSMETQY

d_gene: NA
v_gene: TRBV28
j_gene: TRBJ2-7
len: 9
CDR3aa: ASGEGRPWY

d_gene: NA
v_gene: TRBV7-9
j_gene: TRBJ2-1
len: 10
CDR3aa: ASSLWTDEQF

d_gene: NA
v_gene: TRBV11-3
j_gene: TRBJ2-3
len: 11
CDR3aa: ASSIGITDTQY

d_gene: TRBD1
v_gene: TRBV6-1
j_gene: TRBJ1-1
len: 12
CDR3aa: ASIEGTANTEAF

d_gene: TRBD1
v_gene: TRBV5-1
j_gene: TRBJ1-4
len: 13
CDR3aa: ASSLDRGDDEKLF

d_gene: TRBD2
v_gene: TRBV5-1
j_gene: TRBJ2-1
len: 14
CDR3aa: ASSLGVAGELDEQF

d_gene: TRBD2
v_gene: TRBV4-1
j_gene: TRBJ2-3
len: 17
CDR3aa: ASSQEYAGDSPGTDTQY

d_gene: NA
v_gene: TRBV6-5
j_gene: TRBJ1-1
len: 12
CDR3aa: ASRNSQGNTEAF

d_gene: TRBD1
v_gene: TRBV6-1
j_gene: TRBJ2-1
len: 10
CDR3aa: ASSVDRGRRF

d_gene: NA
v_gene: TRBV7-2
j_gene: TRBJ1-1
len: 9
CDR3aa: ASRFNTEAF

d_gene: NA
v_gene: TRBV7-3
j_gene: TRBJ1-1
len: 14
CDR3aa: ASSLVSRTVNTEAF

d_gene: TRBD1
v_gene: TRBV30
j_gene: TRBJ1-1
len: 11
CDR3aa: AWSGDSLAEAF

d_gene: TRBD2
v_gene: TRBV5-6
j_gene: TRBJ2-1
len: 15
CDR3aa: ASSLVAGAISYNEQF

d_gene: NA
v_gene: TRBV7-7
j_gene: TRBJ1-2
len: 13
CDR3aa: ASSQTRTALDGYT

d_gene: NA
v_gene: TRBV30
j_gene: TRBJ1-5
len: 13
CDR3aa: AWSVRADNNQPQH

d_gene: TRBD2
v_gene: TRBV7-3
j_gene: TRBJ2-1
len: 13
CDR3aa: ASSLSSGSFNEQF

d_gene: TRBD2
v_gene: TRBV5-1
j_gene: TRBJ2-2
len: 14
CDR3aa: ASSLGLAANTGELF

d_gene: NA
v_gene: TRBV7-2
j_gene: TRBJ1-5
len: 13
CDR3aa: ASSLVGLGNQPQH

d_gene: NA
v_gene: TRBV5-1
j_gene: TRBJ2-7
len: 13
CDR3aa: ASSPQPGPSYEQY

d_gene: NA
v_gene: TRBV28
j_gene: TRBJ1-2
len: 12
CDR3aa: ASSLAGQTYGYT

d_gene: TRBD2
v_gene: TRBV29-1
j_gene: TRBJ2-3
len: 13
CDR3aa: SVGWSLAGTDTQY

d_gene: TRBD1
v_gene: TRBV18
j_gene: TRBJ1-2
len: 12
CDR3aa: ASSPSQGNSGYT

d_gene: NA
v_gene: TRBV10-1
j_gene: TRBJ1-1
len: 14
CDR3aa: ASSEVSGDLNTEAF

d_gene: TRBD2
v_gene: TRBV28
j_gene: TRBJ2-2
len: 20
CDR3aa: ASSLGIAGLVPPKNGTGELF

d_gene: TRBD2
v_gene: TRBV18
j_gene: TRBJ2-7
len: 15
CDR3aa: ASSPYTDPGGVYEQY

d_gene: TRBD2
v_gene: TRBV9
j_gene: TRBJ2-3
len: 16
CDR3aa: ASSQAFGRETRTDTQY

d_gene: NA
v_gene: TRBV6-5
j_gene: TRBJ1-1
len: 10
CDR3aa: ASSTRTVSAF

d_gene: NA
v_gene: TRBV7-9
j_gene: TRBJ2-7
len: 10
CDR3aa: ASSFGSYEQY

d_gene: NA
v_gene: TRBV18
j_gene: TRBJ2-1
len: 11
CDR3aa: ASSPTERVSQF

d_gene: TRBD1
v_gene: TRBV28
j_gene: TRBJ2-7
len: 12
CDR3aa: ASSFQGDRYEQY

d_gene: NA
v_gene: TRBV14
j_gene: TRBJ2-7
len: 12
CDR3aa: ASSQGLNSYEQY

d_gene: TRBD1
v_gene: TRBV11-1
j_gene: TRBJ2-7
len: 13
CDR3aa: ASSPSGTGPYEQY

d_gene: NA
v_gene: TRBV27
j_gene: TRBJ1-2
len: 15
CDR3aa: ASSQTIGQSRLYGYT

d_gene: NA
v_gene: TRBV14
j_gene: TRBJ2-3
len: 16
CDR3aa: ASSQVGRGGLGTDTQY

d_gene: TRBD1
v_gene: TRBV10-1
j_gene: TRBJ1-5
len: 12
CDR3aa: ASREGQGSQPQH

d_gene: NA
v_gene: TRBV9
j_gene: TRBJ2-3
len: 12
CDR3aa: ASSVVAGTDTQY

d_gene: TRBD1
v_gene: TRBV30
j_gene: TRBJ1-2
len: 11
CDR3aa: AWSVQGARGYT

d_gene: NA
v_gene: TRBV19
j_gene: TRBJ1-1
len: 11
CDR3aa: ASARGSATEAF

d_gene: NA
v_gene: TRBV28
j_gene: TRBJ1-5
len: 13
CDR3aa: ASNRGGGRNQPQH